This TCR beta chain was identified in a study of blood T cell repertoires in COVID-19. About the study: Sources were T cells, B-cell-depleted T cells, or PBMCs; the material itself was cDNA or gDNA.

Trimming cost V 6 bases and J 4 bases, with 10 bases left between them. CDR1 is DFQATT, CDR2 SNEGSKA, per germline (reference sequence). The CDR3 sequence is 11 residues long. Original processing notes: For nucleated cells, counts were estimated from reference gene primer amplification. Profiled with immunoSEQ multiplex PCR; TCRdb holds only in-frame clones, not every one. For V, J and clone size, that table is used; D and trimming come from the DNA. The table includes 310,000 or so clones, around nine tenths detected once. Recruits, aged roughly 18 to 89 years, lived in 24 US areas. Symptom resolution, clearance, or two negative PCRs marked donors in Cohort 3 as recovered.

The chain has TRBV20-1 and TRBJ2-7; possible D gene TRBD1, 5 bases. The origin of this receptor is a woman aged 35 to 49 who had recovered from COVID-19. The sample comprised PBMCs or T cells enriched from blood (not recorded which). The CDR3 loop is CSAPSGYEQYF. DNA of the CDR3: TGCAGTGCACCCTCAGGGTACGAGCAGTACTTC.